The clone carrying this T cell receptor beta chain was detected many times. The CDR3 loop spans 21 amino acids. Germline V gene data show CDR1 as WNHNN and CDR2 as SYGVQD (reference sequence). Losses at the gene ends were 9 bases for V and 5 bases for J; bases not matched to a gene: 31. TCRdb's copy holds only in-frame clones and misses some; the assay was immunoSEQ multiplex PCR. The sample has some 150,000 clones; about 90% are singletons. The entry originates in a study of blood T cell repertoires in COVID-19. Study context: Nucleic acid was either cDNA or gDNA, and it came from T cells, B-cell-depleted T cells, or PBMCs.

This TCR was sampled from a man between 50 and 59 years old with active or convalescent COVID-19. The chain employs TRBV10-1 and TRBJ2-7, with 10 bases lining up with TRBD2. Sample: peripheral blood. DNA of the CDR3: TGCGCCAGAAACATGCCGGGCAGAAAACGTGAGAATTCTAGCGGGAGCAACGAGCAGTACTTC. Its translation is CARNMPGRKRENSSGSNEQYF.